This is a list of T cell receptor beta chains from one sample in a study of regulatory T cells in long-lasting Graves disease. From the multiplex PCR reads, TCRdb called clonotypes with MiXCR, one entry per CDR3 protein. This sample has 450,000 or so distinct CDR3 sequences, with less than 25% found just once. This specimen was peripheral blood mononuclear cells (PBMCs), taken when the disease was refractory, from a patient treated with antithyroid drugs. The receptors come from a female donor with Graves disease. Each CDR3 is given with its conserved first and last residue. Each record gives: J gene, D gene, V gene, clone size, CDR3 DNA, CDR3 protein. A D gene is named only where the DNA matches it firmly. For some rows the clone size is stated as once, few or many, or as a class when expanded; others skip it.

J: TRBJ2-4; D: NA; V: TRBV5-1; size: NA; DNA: TGCGCCAGCAGCTTGGAGGGGCAGGGGGCCAAAAACATTCAGTACTTC; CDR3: CASSLEGQGAKNIQYF
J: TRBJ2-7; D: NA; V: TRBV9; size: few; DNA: TGTGCCAGCAGCGTATTAAACAGCCCCCCGGGGGAGCAGTACTTC; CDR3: CASSVLNSPPGEQYF
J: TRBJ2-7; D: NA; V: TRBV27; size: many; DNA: TGTGCCAGCAGTTTAACATCAAATTTGTACGAGCAGTACTTC; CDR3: CASSLTSNLYEQYF
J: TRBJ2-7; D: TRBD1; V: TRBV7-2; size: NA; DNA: TGTGCCAGCAGCTTAAAAGGGACAGGGGAATACGAGCAGTACTTC; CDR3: CASSLKGTGEYEQYF
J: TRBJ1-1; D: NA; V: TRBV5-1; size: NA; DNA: TGCGCCAGCAGCTTGGGTCCAGGGCAAGCTTTCTTT; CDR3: CASSLGPGQAFF
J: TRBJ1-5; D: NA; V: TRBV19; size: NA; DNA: TGTGCCAGTAGTATGTCAGGTTATAGCAATCAGCCCCAGCATTTT; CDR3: CASSMSGYSNQPQHF
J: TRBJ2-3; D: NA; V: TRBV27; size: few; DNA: TGTGCCAGCAGTGCAGCACTGGCGTCGGGGGTTACGCAGTATTTT; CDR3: CASSAALASGVTQYF
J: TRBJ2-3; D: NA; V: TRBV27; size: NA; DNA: TGTGCCAGCAGTCAAGGCCCCCGGTCAGATACGCAGTATTTT; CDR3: CASSQGPRSDTQYF
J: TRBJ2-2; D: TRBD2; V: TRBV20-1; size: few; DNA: TGCAGTGCTAGAGGTGCGGGAGCCGGGGAGCTGTTTTTT; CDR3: CSARGAGAGELFF
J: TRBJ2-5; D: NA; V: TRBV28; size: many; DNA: TGTGCCAGCAGTTTACAACGGCCTACGTACCAAGAGACCCAGTACTTC; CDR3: CASSLQRPTYQETQYF
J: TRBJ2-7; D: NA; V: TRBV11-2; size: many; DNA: TGTGCCAGCAGCTTAGAAATCGGCGGACTCTACGAGCAGTACTTC; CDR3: CASSLEIGGLYEQYF
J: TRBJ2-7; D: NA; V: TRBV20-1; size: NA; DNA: TGCAGTGCTACCGGAGGGAGCTCCTACGAGCAGTACTTC; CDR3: CSATGGSSYEQYF
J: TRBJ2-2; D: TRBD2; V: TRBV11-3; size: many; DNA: TGTGCCAGCAGCTTAGAGCTAGCGGGAGTCACCGGGGAGCTGTTTTTT; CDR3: CASSLELAGVTGELFF
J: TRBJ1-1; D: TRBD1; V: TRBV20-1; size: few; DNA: TGCAGTGCTATACAGGGGGGGAACACTGAAGCTTTCTTT; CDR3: CSAIQGGNTEAFF
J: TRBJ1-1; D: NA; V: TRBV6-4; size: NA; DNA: TGTGCCAGCAGTTATGAGGACATGAACACTGAAGCTTTCTTT; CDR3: CASSYEDMNTEAFF
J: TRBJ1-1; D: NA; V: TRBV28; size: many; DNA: TGTGCCAGCAGTTTCCGGACGGCCATGAACACTGAAGCTTTCTTT; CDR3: CASSFRTAMNTEAFF
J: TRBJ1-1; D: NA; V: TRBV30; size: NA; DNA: TGTGCCTGGAGTGTAGAAACAGACTCCGAAGCTTTCTTT; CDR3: CAWSVETDSEAFF
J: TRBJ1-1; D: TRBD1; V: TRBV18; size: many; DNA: TGTGCCAGCTCACTCGGGACAGCGTATGAAGCTTTCTTT; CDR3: CASSLGTAYEAFF
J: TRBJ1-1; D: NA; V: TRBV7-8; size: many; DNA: TGTGCCAGCAGCTTAATCGTTCGGGGCGGCACTGAAGCTTTCTTT; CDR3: CASSLIVRGGTEAFF
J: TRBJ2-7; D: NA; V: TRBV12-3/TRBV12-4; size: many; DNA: TGTGCCAGCAGTGCAGAGTCCTACGAGCAGTACTTC; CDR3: CASSAESYEQYF
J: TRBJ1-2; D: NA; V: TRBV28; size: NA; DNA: TGTGCCAGCGACGGTGGGTTTAGGACACCTTTTAACTATGGCTACACCTTC; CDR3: CASDGGFRTPFNYGYTF
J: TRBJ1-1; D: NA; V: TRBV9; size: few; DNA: TGTGCCAGCAGCGCCCGGGGGGAAAACACTGAAGCTTTCTTT; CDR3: CASSARGENTEAFF
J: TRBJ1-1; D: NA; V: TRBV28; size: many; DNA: TGTGCCACCCAGGGGACTCGGTCTGAAGCTTTCTTT; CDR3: CATQGTRSEAFF
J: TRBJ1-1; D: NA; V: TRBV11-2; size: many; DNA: TGTGCCAGCAGCCGATGGAACACTGAAGCTTTCTTT; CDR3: CASSRWNTEAFF
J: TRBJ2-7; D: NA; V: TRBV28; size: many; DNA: TGTGCCAGCATCGGGCTATCATCCTACGAGCAGTACTTC; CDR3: CASIGLSSYEQYF
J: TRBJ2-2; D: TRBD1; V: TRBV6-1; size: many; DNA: TGTGCCAGCAGCCCGGGACAGGGTCACACCGGGGAGCTGTTTTTT; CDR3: CASSPGQGHTGELFF
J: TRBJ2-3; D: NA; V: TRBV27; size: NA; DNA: TGTGCCAGCAGCCTAGTTAGCGAGGCCAAAACGCAGTATTTT; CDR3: CASSLVSEAKTQYF
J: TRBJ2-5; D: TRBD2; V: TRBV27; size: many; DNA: TGTGCCAGCAGTTCCCTAGCGGGAGATAGAGAGACCCAGTACTTC; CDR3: CASSSLAGDRETQYF
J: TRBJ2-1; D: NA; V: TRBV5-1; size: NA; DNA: TGCGCCAGCAGCTCCCTTTCGCGGTCCTACAATGAGCAGTTCTTC; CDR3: CASSSLSRSYNEQFF
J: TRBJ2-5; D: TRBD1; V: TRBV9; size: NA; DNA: TGTGCCAGCAGCGAGGGGACAGGGGGATTTCAAGAGACCCAGTACTTC; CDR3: CASSEGTGGFQETQYF
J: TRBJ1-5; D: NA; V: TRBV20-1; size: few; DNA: TGCAGTGCTAGAGATCTCGGCAATCAGCCCCAGCATTTT; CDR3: CSARDLGNQPQHF
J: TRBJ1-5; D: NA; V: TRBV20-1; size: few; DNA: TGCAGTGCTAGAGATTCTTCCTCGGGGGAATACAATCAGCCCCAGCATTTT; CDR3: CSARDSSSGEYNQPQHF
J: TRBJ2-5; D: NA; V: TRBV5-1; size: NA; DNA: TGCGCCAGCAGCTTGGTCCTGACCGGGAACCAAGAGACCCAGTACTTC; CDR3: CASSLVLTGNQETQYF
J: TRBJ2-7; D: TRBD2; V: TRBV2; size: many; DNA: TGTGCCAGCCCAGAACGAGCGGGAGGGCCTTACGAGCAGTACTTC; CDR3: CASPERAGGPYEQYF
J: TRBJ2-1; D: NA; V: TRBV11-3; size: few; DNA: TGTGCCAGCAGCTTAACCGACAATGAGCAGTTCTTC; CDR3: CASSLTDNEQFF
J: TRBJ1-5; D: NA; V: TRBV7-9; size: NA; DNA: TGTGCCAGCAGCTCCTGGTCCGGGAGGGATCAGCCCCAGCATTTT; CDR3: CASSSWSGRDQPQHF
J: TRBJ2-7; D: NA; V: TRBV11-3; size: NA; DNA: TGTGCCAGCTCAATCGGACAGGGAGGGGGAGAGCAGTACTTC; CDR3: CASSIGQGGGEQYF
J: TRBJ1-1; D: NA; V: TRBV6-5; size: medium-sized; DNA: TGTGCCAGCAGATACCGCAGCGACAACACTGAAGCTTTCTTT; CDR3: CASRYRSDNTEAFF
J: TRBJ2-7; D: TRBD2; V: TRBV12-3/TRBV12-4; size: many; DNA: TGTGCCAGCAGCCCCCCGGGCGGGAGTACTTTCGAGCAGTACTTC; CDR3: CASSPPGGSTFEQYF
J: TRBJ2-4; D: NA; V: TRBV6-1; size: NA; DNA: TGTGCCAGCGACCGGATTGGAGGCGACAAAAACATTCAGTACTTC; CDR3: CASDRIGGDKNIQYF
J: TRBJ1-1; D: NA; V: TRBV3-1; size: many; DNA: TGTGCCAGCAGCCACGGGGTAGGGCCAGCTTTCTTT; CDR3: CASSHGVGPAFF
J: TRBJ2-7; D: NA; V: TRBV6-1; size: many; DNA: TGTGCCAGCAGAGACAGGATACCCTACGAGCAGTACTTC; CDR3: CASRDRIPYEQYF
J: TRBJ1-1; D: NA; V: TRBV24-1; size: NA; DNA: TGTGCCACTAGGTCCGGCGTCGGCACTGAAGCTTTCTTT; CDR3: CATRSGVGTEAFF
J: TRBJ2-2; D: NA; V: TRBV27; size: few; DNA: TGTGCCAGCAGTTTCCGGGAAAACACCGGGGAGCTGTCTTTT; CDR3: CASSFRENTGELSF
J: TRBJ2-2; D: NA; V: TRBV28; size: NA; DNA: TGTGCCAGCAGTTTATGGGGCTATTCCGGGGAGCTGTTTTTT; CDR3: CASSLWGYSGELFF
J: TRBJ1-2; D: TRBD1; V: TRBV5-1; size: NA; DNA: TGCGCCAGCAGCTTGGTACAGGGGCATGGCTACACCTTC; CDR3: CASSLVQGHGYTF
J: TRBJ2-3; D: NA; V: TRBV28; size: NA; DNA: TGTGCCAGCAGTATAACCGGGACTACAGATACGCAGTATTTT; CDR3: CASSITGTTDTQYF
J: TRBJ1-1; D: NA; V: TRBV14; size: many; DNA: TGTGCCAGCAGACTTCAAGATAACACTGAAGCTTTCTTT; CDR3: CASRLQDNTEAFF
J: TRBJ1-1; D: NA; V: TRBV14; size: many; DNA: TGTGCCAGCAGCCATATGGACAAAATGAACACTGAAGCTTTCTTT; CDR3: CASSHMDKMNTEAFF
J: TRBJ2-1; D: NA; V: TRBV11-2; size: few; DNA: TGTGCCAGCAGTCCCCTGGACTCGCCTAATTACAATGAGCAGTTCTTC; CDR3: CASSPLDSPNYNEQFF
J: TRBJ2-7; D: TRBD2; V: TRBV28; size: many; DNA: TGTGCCAGCACCCACAAAGGACTAGCGGGAAGTTACGAGCAGTACTTC; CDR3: CASTHKGLAGSYEQYF
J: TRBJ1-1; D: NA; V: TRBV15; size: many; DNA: TGTGCCACCAGCGAGGGACGGAAGAACACTGAAGCTTTCTTT; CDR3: CATSEGRKNTEAFF